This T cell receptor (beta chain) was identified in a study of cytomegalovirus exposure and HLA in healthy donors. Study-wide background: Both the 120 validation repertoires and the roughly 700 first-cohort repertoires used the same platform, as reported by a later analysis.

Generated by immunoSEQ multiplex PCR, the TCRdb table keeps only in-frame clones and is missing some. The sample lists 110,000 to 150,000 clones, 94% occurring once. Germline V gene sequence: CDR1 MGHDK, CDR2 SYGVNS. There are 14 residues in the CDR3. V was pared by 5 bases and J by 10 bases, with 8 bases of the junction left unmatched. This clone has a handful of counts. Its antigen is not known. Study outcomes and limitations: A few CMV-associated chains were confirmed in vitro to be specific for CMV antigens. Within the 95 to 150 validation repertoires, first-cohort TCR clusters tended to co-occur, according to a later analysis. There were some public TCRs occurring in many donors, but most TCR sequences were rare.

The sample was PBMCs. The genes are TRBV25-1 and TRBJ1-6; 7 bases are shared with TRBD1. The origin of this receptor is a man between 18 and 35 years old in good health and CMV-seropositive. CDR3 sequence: CASSSDREESPLHF. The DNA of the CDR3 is TGTGCCAGCAGTTCCGACAGGGAGGAATCACCCCTCCACTTT.